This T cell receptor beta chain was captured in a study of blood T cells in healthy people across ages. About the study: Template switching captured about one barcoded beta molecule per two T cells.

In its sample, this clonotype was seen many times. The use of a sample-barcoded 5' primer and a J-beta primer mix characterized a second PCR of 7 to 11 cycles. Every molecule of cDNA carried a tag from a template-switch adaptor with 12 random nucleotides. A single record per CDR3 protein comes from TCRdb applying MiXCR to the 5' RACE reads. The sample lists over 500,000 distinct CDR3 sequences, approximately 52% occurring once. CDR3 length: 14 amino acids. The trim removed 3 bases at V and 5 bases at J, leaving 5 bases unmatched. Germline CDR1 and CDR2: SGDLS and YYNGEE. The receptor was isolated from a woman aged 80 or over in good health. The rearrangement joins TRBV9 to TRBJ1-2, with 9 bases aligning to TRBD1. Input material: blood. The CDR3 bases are TGTGCCAGCAGCGCTACAGGGGGCGCTTATGGCTACACCTTC. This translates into CASSATGGAYGYTF. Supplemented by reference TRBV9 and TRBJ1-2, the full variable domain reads DSGVTQTPKHLITATGQRVTLRCSPRSGDLSVYWYQQSLDQGLQFLIQYYNGEERAKGNILERFSAQQFPDLHSELNLSSLELGDSALYFCASSATGGAYGYTFGSGTRLTVV.